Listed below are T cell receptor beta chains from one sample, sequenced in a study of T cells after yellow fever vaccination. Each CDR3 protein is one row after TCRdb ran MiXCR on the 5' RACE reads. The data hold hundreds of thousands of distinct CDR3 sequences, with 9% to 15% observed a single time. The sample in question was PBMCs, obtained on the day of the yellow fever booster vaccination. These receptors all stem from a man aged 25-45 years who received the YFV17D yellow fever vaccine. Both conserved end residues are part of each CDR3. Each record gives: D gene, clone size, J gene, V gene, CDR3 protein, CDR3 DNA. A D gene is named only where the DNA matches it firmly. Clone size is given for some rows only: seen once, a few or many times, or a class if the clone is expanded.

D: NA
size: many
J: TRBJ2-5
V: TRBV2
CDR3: CASSANRDEETQYF
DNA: TGTGCCAGCAGTGCAAACCGGGATGAAGAGACCCAGTACTTC

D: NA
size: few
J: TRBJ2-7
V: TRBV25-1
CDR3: CASSESKTRNTYEQYF
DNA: TGTGCCAGCAGTGAATCAAAGACCAGAAATACCTACGAGCAGTACTTC

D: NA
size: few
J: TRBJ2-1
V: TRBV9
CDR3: CASSVDAGHSYNEQFF
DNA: TGTGCCAGCAGCGTAGACGCGGGGCACTCCTACAATGAGCAGTTCTTC

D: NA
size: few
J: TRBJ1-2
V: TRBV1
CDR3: CTSSQEEQIYGYTF
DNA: TGCACCAGCAGCCAAGAGGAACAGATTTATGGCTACACCTTC

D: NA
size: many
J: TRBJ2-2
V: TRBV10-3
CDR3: CAISGGNAGELFF
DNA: TGTGCCATCAGTGGCGGGAATGCCGGGGAGCTGTTTTTT

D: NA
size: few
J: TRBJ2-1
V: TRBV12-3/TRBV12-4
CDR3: CASIGWAADLEQFF
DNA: TGTGCCAGCATTGGTTGGGCAGCGGATCTGGAGCAGTTCTTC

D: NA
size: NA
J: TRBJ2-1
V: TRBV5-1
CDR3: CASSWGLRDANEQFF
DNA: TGCGCCAGCAGCTGGGGGCTTCGGGACGCGAATGAGCAGTTCTTC

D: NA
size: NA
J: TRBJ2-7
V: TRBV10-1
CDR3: CASSDSLAGEQYF
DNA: TGCGCCAGCAGTGACTCCCTGGCGGGCGAGCAGTACTTC

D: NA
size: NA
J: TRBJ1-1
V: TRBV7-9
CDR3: CASRSTGSNTEAFF
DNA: TGTGCCAGCAGATCGACGGGTTCGAACACTGAAGCTTTCTTT

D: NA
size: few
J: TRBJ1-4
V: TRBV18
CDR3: CASSPDLGEKLFF
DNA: TGTGCCAGCTCACCGGACTTAGGAGAAAAACTGTTTTTT

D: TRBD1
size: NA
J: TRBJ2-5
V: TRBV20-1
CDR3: CSASQGASETQYF
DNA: TGCAGTGCTAGCCAGGGGGCCTCGGAGACCCAGTACTTC